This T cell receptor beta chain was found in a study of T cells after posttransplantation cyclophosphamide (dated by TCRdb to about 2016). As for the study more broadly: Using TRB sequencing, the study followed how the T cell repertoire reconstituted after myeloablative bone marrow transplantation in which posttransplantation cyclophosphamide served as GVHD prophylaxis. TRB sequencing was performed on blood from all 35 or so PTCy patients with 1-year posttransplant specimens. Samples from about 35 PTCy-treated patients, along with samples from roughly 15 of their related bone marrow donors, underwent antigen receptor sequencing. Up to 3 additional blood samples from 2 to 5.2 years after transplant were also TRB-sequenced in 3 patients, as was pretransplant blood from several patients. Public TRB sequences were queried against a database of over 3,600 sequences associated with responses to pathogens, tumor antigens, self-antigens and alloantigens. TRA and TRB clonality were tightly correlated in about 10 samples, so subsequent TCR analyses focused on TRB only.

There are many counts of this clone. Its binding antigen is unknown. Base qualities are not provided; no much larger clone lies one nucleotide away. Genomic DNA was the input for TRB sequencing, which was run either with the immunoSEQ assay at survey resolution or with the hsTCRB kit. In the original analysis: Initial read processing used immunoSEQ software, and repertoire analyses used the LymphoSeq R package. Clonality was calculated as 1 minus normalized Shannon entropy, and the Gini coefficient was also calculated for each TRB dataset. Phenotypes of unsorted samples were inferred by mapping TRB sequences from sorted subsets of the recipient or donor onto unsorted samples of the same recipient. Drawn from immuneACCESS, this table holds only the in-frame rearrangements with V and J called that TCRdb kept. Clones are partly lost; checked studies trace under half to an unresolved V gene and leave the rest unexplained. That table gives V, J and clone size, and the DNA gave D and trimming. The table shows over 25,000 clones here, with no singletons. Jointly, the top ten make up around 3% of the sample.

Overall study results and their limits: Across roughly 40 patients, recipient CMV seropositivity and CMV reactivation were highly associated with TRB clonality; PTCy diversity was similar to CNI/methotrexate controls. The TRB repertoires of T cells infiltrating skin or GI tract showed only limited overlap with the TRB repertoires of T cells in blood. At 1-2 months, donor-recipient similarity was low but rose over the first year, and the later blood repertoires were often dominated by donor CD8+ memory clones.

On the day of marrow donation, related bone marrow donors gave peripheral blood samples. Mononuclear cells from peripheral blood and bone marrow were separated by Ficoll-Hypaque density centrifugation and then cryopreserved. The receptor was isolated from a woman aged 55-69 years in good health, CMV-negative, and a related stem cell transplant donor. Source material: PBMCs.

The CDR3 has the sequence CASSFYRGAGANVLTF. The bases read TGTGCCAGCAGCTTCTACAGGGGGGCTGGGGCCAACGTCCTGACTTTC. The chain is assembled from TRBV28 and TRBJ2-6; TRBD1 lines up with 8 middle nucleotides. V and J are trimmed by 6 bases and 2 bases, and the gene matches miss 6 bases of the junction. The germline V gene specifies MDHEN as CDR1 and SYDVKM as CDR2. The CDR3 starts with the cysteine, ends with the phenylalanine, and has 16 residues. Here the CDR3 DNA is all that survives: 48 bases in frame from base 1. The full variable domain, with segments outside the CDR3 supplied by the reference TRBV28 and TRBJ2-6 proteins, appears as DVKVTQSSRYLVKRTGEKVFLECVQDMDHENMFWYRQDPGLGLRLIYFSYDVKMKEKGDIPEGYSVSREKKERFSLILESASTNQTSMYLCASSFYRGAGANVLTFGAGSRLTVL.